The next 3 T cell receptor beta chains were all read from a single sample in a study of human versus mouse CDR3 diversity and MHC coevolution. The data were produced by immunoSEQ multiplex PCR, yet TCRdb's version contains in-frame clones alone and is incomplete. Here the sample spans about 73,000 clones, around 92% being singletons. What was sequenced was naive CD4+ T cells from blood. The subset: CD45RO-negative CD62L-positive naive CD4 T cells. These receptor sequences come from a person between 25 and 75 years old in good health.

The V call is TRBV2, the J call TRBJ2-1; no clear D. V lost 2 bases and J 0 bases, leaving 8 bases between the germline ends. CDR1 is SNHLY and CDR2 is FYNNEI in the germline V gene. The CDR3 contains 15 residues. CDR3 protein: CASSERRSSYNEQFF. CDR3 DNA: TGTGCCAGCAGTGAACGGCGGAGCTCCTACAATGAGCAGTTCTTC.

The chain joins TRBV13 to TRBJ1-2; no reliable D call. Germline V CDR1 and CDR2: PRHDT, FYEKMQ (reference sequence). This CDR3 has 19 amino acids. Between the trimmed V and J ends, which lost 4 bases and 0 bases, there was a span of 24 bases. The CDR3 DNA reads TGTGCCAGCAGCTACCCCACCGGGATGATAGGAAAAGCTAACTATGGCTACACCTTC. Translation: CASSYPTGMIGKANYGYTF.

The chain links TRBV5-1 to TRBJ2-6; D is possibly TRBD2 (5 bases). V was trimmed by 4 bases and J by 0 bases, leaving 8 bases between them. CDR3 length: 15 amino acids. Germline V gene lookup returns CDR1 SGHRS and CDR2 YFSETQ. This CDR3 is CASSPGSSGANVLTF. The CDR3 nucleotides read TGCGCCAGCAGCCCGGGGAGCTCTGGGGCCAACGTCCTGACTTTC. The full variable domain, completed using reference TRBV5-1 and TRBJ2-6, is KAGVTQTPRYLIKTRGQQVTLSCSPISGHRSVSWYQQTPGQGLQFLFEYFSETQRNKGNFPGRFSGRQFSNSRSEMNVSTLELGDSALYLCASSPGSSGANVLTFGAGSRLTVL.